The rows below give T cell receptor beta chains drawn from one sample of a study of cytomegalovirus exposure and HLA in healthy donors. Method: immunoSEQ multiplex PCR; TCRdb's copy keeps in-frame clones and lacks some. The sample carries about 150,000 clones, about 83% recorded once. The sequenced sample consisted of PBMCs. These receptors were taken from a man aged 35-49 years in good health and CMV-seropositive. CDR3s include the opening cysteine and the closing phenylalanine or tryptophan. The order of the fields is D gene, clone size, V gene, J gene, CDR3 DNA, CDR3 protein. The D gene is left open where the match is weak. The size of a clone is reported for some rows only, either as once, few or many, or as a class for expanded clones.

D: .
size: .
V: TRBV11-3
J: TRBJ2-5
DNA: TGTGCCAGCAGCTTCGATTCGGGGTCCCAGCAGTACTTC
CDR3: CASSFDSGSQQYF

D: TRBD2
size: .
V: TRBV9
J: TRBJ2-2
DNA: TGTGCCAGCAGCGTAGTTGCGGGAGGGGTCACCGGGGAGCTGTTTTTT
CDR3: CASSVVAGGVTGELFF

D: .
size: .
V: TRBV6-1
J: TRBJ2-7
DNA: TGTGCCAGCAGGGACTCCAACCCCCTCGAGCAGTACTTC
CDR3: CASRDSNPLEQYF

D: TRBD1
size: .
V: TRBV19
J: TRBJ1-1
DNA: TGTGCCAGTAGTGCCCGACAGGGTACTGAAGCTTTCTTT
CDR3: CASSARQGTEAFF

D: .
size: .
V: TRBV2
J: TRBJ1-1
DNA: TGTGCCACCTCCCAGGGTGAAGCTTTCTTT
CDR3: CATSQGEAFF

D: .
size: .
V: TRBV9
J: TRBJ1-1
DNA: TGTGCCAGCAGCCCCCCCGAGGGGGACCAATCGGACACTGAAGCTTTCTTT
CDR3: CASSPPEGDQSDTEAFF

D: TRBD1
size: .
V: TRBV2
J: TRBJ2-5
DNA: TGTGCCAGCACAACGGACAGGGGGCGTGAGACCCAGTACTTC
CDR3: CASTTDRGRETQYF

D: TRBD1
size: .
V: TRBV5-1
J: TRBJ1-4
DNA: TGCGCCAGCAGGTCCCACCAGGGGGCGCAGGAAAAACTGTTTTTT
CDR3: CASRSHQGAQEKLFF

D: TRBD2
size: .
V: TRBV10-3
J: TRBJ2-1
DNA: TGTGCCATCAGTGAGTCGATACTAGCGGGAGACTACAATGAGCAGTTCTTC
CDR3: CAISESILAGDYNEQFF

D: .
size: .
V: TRBV12-5
J: TRBJ2-1
DNA: TGTGCTAGTGGATCCTTTATCGAGCAGTTCTTC
CDR3: CASGSFIEQFF

D: .
size: .
V: TRBV18
J: TRBJ2-3
DNA: TGTGCCAGCTCACCCTCTCAGGATACGCAGTATTTT
CDR3: CASSPSQDTQYF

D: TRBD1
size: .
V: TRBV28
J: TRBJ1-2
DNA: TGTGCCAGTATCACAGGGGGCGCGAGGGGCTACACCTTC
CDR3: CASITGGARGYTF

D: .
size: .
V: TRBV11-2
J: TRBJ1-2
DNA: TGTGCCAGCAGCCTAGGAGGAGGAGGGGCTGGCTACACCTTC
CDR3: CASSLGGGGAGYTF

D: TRBD2
size: once
V: TRBV6-1
J: TRBJ2-1
DNA: TGTGCCAGCAGTGAATGGGGCGGGAGGGCCTTAGGTGAGCAGTTCTTC
CDR3: CASSEWGGRALGEQFF

D: TRBD1
size: .
V: TRBV18
J: TRBJ1-5
DNA: TGTGCCAGCACCCGGGACAGAAATCAGCCCCAGCATTTT
CDR3: CASTRDRNQPQHF

D: TRBD1
size: .
V: TRBV10-1
J: TRBJ1-5
DNA: TGCGCCAGCGGACTACAGGGGCCCAATCAGCCCCAGCATTTT
CDR3: CASGLQGPNQPQHF

D: TRBD1
size: once
V: TRBV9
J: TRBJ1-1
DNA: TGTGCCAGCAGCGTGGGACAGGGTAACACTGAAGCTTTCTTT
CDR3: CASSVGQGNTEAFF

D: TRBD1
size: .
V: TRBV4-1
J: TRBJ1-2
DNA: TGCGCCAGCAGCCTGGGACAGGGGCTGGGCTACACCTTC
CDR3: CASSLGQGLGYTF

D: .
size: .
V: TRBV19
J: TRBJ2-1
DNA: TGTGCCAGTAGTATGTATAATGAGCAGTTCTTC
CDR3: CASSMYNEQFF

D: .
size: few
V: TRBV19
J: TRBJ2-7
DNA: TGTGCCAGTAGTCCAGGGCCTCCTCAGAACGAGCAGTACTTC
CDR3: CASSPGPPQNEQYF

D: .
size: few
V: TRBV20-1
J: TRBJ2-7
DNA: TGCAGTGCCGCGGTCCTCTACGAGCAGTACTTC
CDR3: CSAAVLYEQYF

D: .
size: .
V: TRBV7-2
J: TRBJ2-7
DNA: TGTGCCAGCAGCTTAGCGGCAGACTACGAGCAGTACTTC
CDR3: CASSLAADYEQYF